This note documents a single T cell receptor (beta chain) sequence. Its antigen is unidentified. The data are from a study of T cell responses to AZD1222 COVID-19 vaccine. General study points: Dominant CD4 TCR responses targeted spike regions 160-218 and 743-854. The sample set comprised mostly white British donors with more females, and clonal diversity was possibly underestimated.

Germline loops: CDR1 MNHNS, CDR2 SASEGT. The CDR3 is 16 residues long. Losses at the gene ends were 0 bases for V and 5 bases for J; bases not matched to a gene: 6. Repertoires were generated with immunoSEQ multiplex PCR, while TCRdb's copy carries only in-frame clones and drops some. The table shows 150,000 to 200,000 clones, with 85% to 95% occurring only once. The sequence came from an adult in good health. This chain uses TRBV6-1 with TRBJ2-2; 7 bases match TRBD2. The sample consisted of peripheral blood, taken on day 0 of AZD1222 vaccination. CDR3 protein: CASSEAGGSFTGELFF. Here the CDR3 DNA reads TGTGCCAGCAGTGAAGCGGGGGGGAGTTTTACCGGGGAGCTGTTTTTT.